The clone carrying this T cell receptor beta chain was observed a few times. Its target is unknown. This entry belongs to a study of naive and memory T cell subsets. General study results and limits: Possibly reflecting memory cells re-expressing CD45RA, a few larger clonotypes occurred in naive repertoires, especially CD8. Diversity fell and Gini index rose from naive through CM, EM, EMRA.

CD4+ T cell IFNgamma after overnight CMV lysate exposure gave donor CMV status. Cells stained for CD3, CD4, CD8, CD45RA and CD27 were sorted into four subsets. Two oligonucleotides, mixed equimolar, formed the beta constant-region primer covering TRBC1 and TRBC2. Ligated cDNA was amplified by four rounds of PCR with nested alpha and beta constant-region primers and SP2. A 12-nucleotide UMI and the SP2 primer were added to the cDNA 3' end by oligonucleotide ligation. TCRdb ran MiXCR on the UMI-ligation and nested PCR reads and lists one entry per CDR3 protein. Of over 80,000 distinct CDR3 sequences listed, approximately 10% are singletons. Sequencing was performed on naive CD4+ T cells from blood. This clonotype was obtained from a human donor in good health.

CDR3 nucleotide sequence: TGTGCCACCAGCAGAGATCGAGCGGCCAGCACAGATACGCAGTATTTT. It encodes CATSRDRAASTDTQYF. The rearrangement links TRBV15 to TRBJ2-3, with D maybe TRBD2 (5 bases). The CDR3 sequence is 16 residues long. The germline gives CDR1 LNHNV, CDR2 YYDKDF (reference sequence). Trimming removed 0 bases from V and 0 bases from J, with 10 bases in between.